The rows below give T cell receptor beta chains drawn from one sample of a study of CD8+ T cells in alopecia areata. Repertoires were generated with immunoSEQ multiplex PCR, while TCRdb's copy carries only in-frame clones and drops some. The data contain 150,000 to 250,000 clones, roughly 60% of them singletons. The source material was CD4+ T cells sorted from blood, sampled at week 24, from a patient treated with tofacitinib. These receptors were taken from a human donor with alopecia areata. The CDR3 runs from the conserved cysteine through the conserved F or W. The D gene is left open where the match is weak. Rows may omit the clone size; those that give it use once, few, many or a size class.

V	J	D	size	CDR3	DNA
TRBV30	TRBJ2-2	-	-	CAWRSGGYTGELFF	TGTGCCTGGAGATCCGGGGGTTACACCGGGGAGCTGTTTTTT
TRBV18	TRBJ1-1	-	-	CASSRTPDTEAFF	TGTGCCAGCTCCCGCACACCCGACACTGAAGCTTTCTTT
TRBV6-5	TRBJ2-5	-	-	CASRREKTQYF	TGTGCCAGCCGGCGGGAAAAGACCCAGTACTTC
TRBV19	TRBJ2-1	-	-	CASSPTGYNEQFF	TGTGCCAGTAGCCCGACGGGCTACAATGAGCAGTTCTTC
TRBV30	TRBJ1-2	-	-	CAWSLTRGFRTGYTF	TGTGCCTGGAGCCTGACCAGGGGTTTCCGGACTGGCTACACCTTC
TRBV7-2	TRBJ2-5	-	-	CASSLGARDPETQYF	TGTGCCAGCAGCTTAGGAGCCCGCGACCCAGAGACCCAGTACTTC
TRBV15	TRBJ2-1	-	-	CATSRDGPPAGEQFF	TGTGCCACCAGCAGAGATGGGCCGCCAGCGGGTGAGCAGTTCTTC
TRBV19	TRBJ2-4	-	few	CASSMGLPLTKNIQYF	TGTGCCAGTAGTATGGGCCTCCCGTTAACCAAAAACATTCAGTACTTC
TRBV9	TRBJ2-2	-	-	CASSVTRAGATGELFF	TGTGCCAGCAGTGTCACAAGGGCGGGGGCTACCGGGGAGCTGTTTTTT
TRBV7-2	TRBJ2-7	TRBD2	once	CASSLLGSGHYEQYF	TGTGCCAGCAGCCTCTTAGGTAGCGGGCACTACGAGCAGTACTTC
TRBV2	TRBJ2-7	-	-	CASRAARGKYEQYF	TGTGCCAGCAGGGCCGCGCGGGGCAAGTACGAGCAGTACTTC
TRBV9	TRBJ2-5	TRBD2	-	CASSPTGGRAGETQYF	TGTGCCAGCAGCCCCACCGGCGGGAGGGCCGGAGAGACCCAGTACTTC
TRBV10-3	TRBJ1-2	-	few	CAISEAQDYGYTF	TGTGCCATCAGTGAGGCCCAGGACTATGGCTACACCTTC
TRBV18	TRBJ1-2	-	-	CASSPSLADNHYGYTF	TGTGCCAGCTCACCATCGTTAGCGGACAACCACTATGGCTACACCTTC
TRBV6-6	TRBJ2-7	-	-	CASTLQGHSGYEQYF	TGTGCCAGCACCTTACAGGGACACTCGGGATACGAGCAGTACTTC
TRBV7-9	TRBJ1-3	TRBD1	-	CASSLKGTGSGNTIYF	TGTGCCAGCAGCTTAAAGGGGACAGGCTCTGGAAACACCATATATTTT
TRBV7-2	TRBJ2-2	-	-	CASSPSTGNTGELFF	TGTGCCAGCAGCCCATCTACTGGGAACACCGGGGAGCTGTTTTTT
TRBV30	TRBJ2-7	TRBD1	-	CAWSVSGQGYEQYF	TGTGCCTGGAGTGTATCGGGACAGGGGTACGAGCAGTACTTC
TRBV11-2	TRBJ1-3	-	-	CASSLRGQNGNTIYF	TGTGCCAGCAGCTTACGGGGACAAAATGGGAACACCATATATTTT
TRBV25-1	TRBJ1-2	TRBD1	few	CASSGDGGTANYGYTF	TGTGCCAGCAGTGGGGATGGCGGGACAGCTAACTATGGCTACACCTTC
TRBV7-7	TRBJ2-5	-	-	CASSLRGLPQETQYF	TGTGCCAGCAGCTTACGCGGGCTACCCCAAGAGACCCAGTACTTC
TRBV5-4	TRBJ2-6	-	-	CASSSAVNSGANVLTF	TGTGCCAGCAGCTCTGCCGTCAACTCTGGGGCCAACGTCCTGACTTTC
TRBV18	TRBJ1-2	-	once	CASSHGQNYGYTF	TGTGCCAGCTCACACGGACAGAACTATGGCTACACCTTC
TRBV28	TRBJ1-5	-	-	CASSWPEGHQPQHF	TGTGCCAGCAGTTGGCCCGAGGGGCATCAGCCCCAGCATTTT
TRBV15	TRBJ2-2	-	-	CATSRDPSLNTGELFF	TGTGCCACCAGCAGAGATCCGTCCTTGAACACCGGGGAGCTGTTTTTT
TRBV29-1	TRBJ1-5	-	-	CSVAGPDSNQPQHF	TGCAGCGTTGCAGGGCCAGATAGCAATCAGCCCCAGCATTTT
TRBV2	TRBJ2-7	-	few	CASSERYEQYF	TGTGCCAGCAGTGAACGCTACGAGCAGTACTTC
TRBV29-1	TRBJ1-1	TRBD1	few	CSAGQGMDTEAFF	TGCAGCGCCGGACAGGGAATGGACACTGAAGCTTTCTTT
TRBV4-2	TRBJ1-1	-	-	CASSKRGAAMNTEAFF	TGTGCCAGCAGCAAGCGGGGGGCCGCAATGAACACTGAAGCTTTCTTT
TRBV5-1	TRBJ2-5	-	-	CASSFGQGRETQYF	TGCGCCAGCAGCTTTGGGCAGGGGAGAGAGACCCAGTACTTC
TRBV11-2	TRBJ2-3	-	-	CASSLVVASSTDTQYF	TGTGCCAGCAGCTTAGTGGTAGCTTCTAGCACAGATACGCAGTATTTT
TRBV4-3	TRBJ1-1	-	-	CASSQAVNTEAFF	TGCGCCAGCAGCCAAGCAGTGAACACTGAAGCTTTCTTT
TRBV5-5	TRBJ2-7	TRBD1	-	CASSLSRQGIGEQYF	TGTGCCAGCAGCTTGTCTCGACAGGGGATCGGCGAGCAGTACTTC